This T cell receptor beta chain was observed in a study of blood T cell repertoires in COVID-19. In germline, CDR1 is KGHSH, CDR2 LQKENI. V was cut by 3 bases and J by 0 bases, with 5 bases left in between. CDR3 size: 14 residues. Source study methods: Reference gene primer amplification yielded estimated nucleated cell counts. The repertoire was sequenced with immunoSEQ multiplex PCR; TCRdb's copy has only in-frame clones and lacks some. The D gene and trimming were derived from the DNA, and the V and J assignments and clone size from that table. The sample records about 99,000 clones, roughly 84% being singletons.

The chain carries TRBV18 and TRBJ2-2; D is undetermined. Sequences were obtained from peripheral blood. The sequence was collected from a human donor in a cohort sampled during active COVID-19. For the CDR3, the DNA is TGTGCCAGCTCACCGATAGCGAACACCGGGGAGCTGTTTTTT. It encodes CASSPIANTGELFF.